This passage covers 22 T cell receptor beta chains from one sample sequenced in a study of blood T cell repertoires in COVID-19. Clones were sequenced by immunoSEQ multiplex PCR, and TCRdb holds only the in-frame ones, with some missing. The sample consists of about 120,000 clones, nearly 90% of them appearing once. What was sequenced was peripheral blood. The receptors originated from a woman aged 55-69 years with COVID-19, enrolled during active disease.

The chain joins TRBV3-1 (or the pseudogene TRBV3-2) to TRBJ1-2, with 7 bases fitting TRBD1. The germline V gene encodes CDR1 LGHDT and CDR2 YNNKEL (reference sequence). The length of the CDR3 is 14 residues. V lost 3 bases, J lost 2 bases, and 3 bases stayed unmatched. In nucleotides, the CDR3 is TGTGCCAGCAGCCACCCGACAGGGAACTATGGCTACACCTTC. This translates into CASSHPTGNYGYTF.

The rearrangement joins TRBV7-9 to TRBJ1-4, with D possibly matching TRBD1 (5 bases). Per the germline V gene, CDR1 is SEHNR and CDR2 is FQNEAQ (reference sequence). V lost 5 bases, J lost 8 bases, and 21 bases lay in between. The CDR3 spans 16 residues. The CDR3 here is CASSHYGWGGEEKLFF. DNA of the CDR3: TGTGCCAGCAGCCACTACGGTTGGGGCGGGGAGGAAAAACTGTTTTTT. The full variable domain, with the rest looked up from reference TRBV7-9 and TRBJ1-4, is DTGVSQNPRHKITKRGQNVTFRCDPISEHNRLYWYRQTLGQGPEFLTYFQNEAQLEKSRLLSDRFSAERPKGSFSTLEIQRTEQGDSAMYLCASSHYGWGGEEKLFFGSGTQLSVL.

This rearrangement joins TRBV15 to TRBJ2-5; 7 nucleotides match TRBD2. Germline V gives CDR1 LNHNV, CDR2 YYDKDF (reference sequence). The CDR3 covers 14 residues. Trimming at V came to 0 bases and at J to 5 bases, leaving 3 bases not matched to a gene. The CDR3 region is CATSRDREGETQYF. CDR3 DNA sequence: TGTGCCACCAGCAGAGACAGGGAGGGTGAGACCCAGTACTTC. Variable domain in full (rest from reference TRBV15 and TRBJ2-5): DAMVIQNPRYQVTQFGKPVTLSCSQTLNHNVMYWYQQKSSQAPKLLFHYYDKDFNNEADTPDNFQSRRPNTSFCFLDIRSPGLGDTAMYLCATSRDREGETQYFGPGTRLLVL.

The chain has TRBV5-1 and TRBJ1-6; 7 bases match TRBD1. J lost 10 bases, V lost 0 bases, and 7 bases had no gene match. This CDR3 is 15 amino acids long. Germline assignment: CDR1 SGHRS and CDR2 YFSETQ. CDR3 DNA: TGCGCCAGCAGCTTGGGGGGACAGAATCGGTCACCCCTCCACTTT. This sequence encodes CASSLGGQNRSPLHF. Based on the CDR3 plus reference TRBV5-1 and TRBJ1-6, the full variable domain is KAGVTQTPRYLIKTRGQQVTLSCSPISGHRSVSWYQQTPGQGLQFLFEYFSETQRNKGNFPGRFSGRQFSNSRSEMNVSTLELGDSALYLCASSLGGQNRSPLHFGNGTRLTVT.

This clone occurred many times. The CDR3 protein is CAISEAGNSGANVLTF. Written as DNA, the CDR3 is TGTGCCATCAGTGAGGCAGGCAACTCTGGGGCCAACGTCCTGACTTTC. This chain links TRBV10-3 with TRBJ2-6; D unresolved. The germline V and J ends were trimmed by 2 bases and 0 bases, with 8 bases remaining between them. Germline V gene lookup returns CDR1 ENHRY and CDR2 SYGVKD. The CDR3 has 16 residues.

The rearrangement links TRBV10-3 to TRBJ1-3; 11 bases are shared with TRBD1. Trimming removed 6 bases from V and 4 bases from J; junction bases left unmatched: 11. The CDR3 has 17 amino acids. The germline CDR1 and CDR2 sequences are ENHRY and SYGVKD. As DNA, the CDR3 is TGTGCCATCAGGCACTCACTGGACAGGGGGCAAGGAAACACCATATATTTT. Translated: CAIRHSLDRGQGNTIYF.

The gene calls are TRBV5-1 and TRBJ2-7, with 7 bases fitting TRBD1. Germline assignment: CDR1 SGHRS and CDR2 YFSETQ. Losses at the gene ends were 4 bases for V and 2 bases for J; bases not matched to a gene: 3. This CDR3 has 13 residues. The CDR3 DNA follows: TGCGCCAGCAGCGTGGGACAGACCTACGAGCAGTACTTC. It is translated as CASSVGQTYEQYF.

The chain couples TRBV7-2 to TRBJ2-3; a possible D gene is TRBD2 (7 bases). Trimming removed 4 bases at V and 3 bases at J, with 20 bases between. Germline V gives CDR1 SGHTA, CDR2 FQGNSA. The CDR3 consists of 17 residues. CDR3 sequence (DNA): TGTGCCAGCAGCTCTTCCCCTTGGGGGGGCCTGACAGATACGCAGTATTTT. Its translation is CASSSSPWGGLTDTQYF.

The V and J genes are TRBV12-3 or TRBV12-4 and TRBJ1-1; D is possibly TRBD1 (5 bases). The V end lost 5 bases, the J end lost 1 base, and 8 bases lay between the germline ends. This CDR3 is 13 amino acids long. The CDR3 protein is CASSTDRNTEAFF. The CDR3 bases are TGTGCCAGCAGTACTGACAGGAACACTGAAGCTTTCTTT.

The chain uses TRBV4-2 and TRBJ2-5, with D unclear. Germline values: CDR1 LGHNA, CDR2 YNFKEQ. Trimming took off 3 bases at V and 5 bases at J, with 10 bases between the two ends. The CDR3 sequence is 13 residues long. The DNA for the CDR3 is TGTGCCAGCAGCCAGGCCCAGGCGGAGACCCAGTACTTC. Encoded protein: CASSQAQAETQYF.

This rearrangement joins TRBV19 to TRBJ2-7; 8 nucleotides align to TRBD1. The CDR3 is 14 amino acids. With 6 bases clipped from V and 5 bases from J, the junction kept 9 bases outside the gene matches. CDR1 is LNHDA and CDR2 is SQIVND in the germline V gene (reference sequence). CDR3 loop: CASRAGQGNNEQYF. CDR3 DNA sequence: TGTGCCAGTAGAGCCGGACAGGGCAACAACGAGCAGTACTTC.

The chain links TRBV7-8 to TRBJ1-5; tentatively, D is TRBD1 (5 bases). The CDR3 length is 15 residues. V lost 1 base, J lost 7 bases, and 14 bases lay in between. The germline V gene encodes CDR1 SGHVS and CDR2 FQNEAQ. The CDR3 protein is CASSLGGGADQPQHF. The CDR3 DNA reads TGTGCCAGCAGCTTAGGGGGCGGGGCCGACCAGCCCCAGCATTTT.

V and J are TRBV4-3 and TRBJ1-5; 9 positions agree with TRBD1. This CDR3 is built from 14 residues. Per germline, CDR1 LGHNA and CDR2 YSLEER. The trim removed 2 bases at V and 5 bases at J, leaving 1 base unmatched. CDR3 region: CASSQRTGDQPQHF. The CDR3, as DNA: TGCGCCAGCAGCCAACGGACAGGGGATCAGCCCCAGCATTTT.

This clone was seen a few times. V and J are TRBV19 and TRBJ1-1; 11 bases agree with TRBD1. This CDR3 comprises 14 residues. Germline assignment: CDR1 LNHDA and CDR2 SQIVND (reference sequence). With V trimmed by 7 bases and J by 5 bases, 6 bases remained unmatched. This CDR3 reads CASTRDRGRTEAFF. As DNA, the CDR3 is TGTGCCAGTACTAGGGACAGGGGGAGGACTGAAGCTTTCTTT.

The V and J genes are TRBV5-1 and TRBJ2-7; 8 positions agree with TRBD1. Unmatched junction bases numbered 11, after V lost 0 bases and J lost 6 bases. The germline CDR1 and CDR2 sequences are SGHRS and YFSETQ. The CDR3 extends over 16 amino acids. CDR3 region: CASSLAPGTGRSEQYF. As DNA, the CDR3 is TGCGCCAGCAGCTTGGCCCCCGGGACAGGTCGGAGCGAGCAGTACTTC.

This clone was seen a single time. The V and J genes are TRBV18 and TRBJ1-6, with D perhaps matching TRBD1 (5 bases). This CDR3 has 13 residues. The germline CDR1 and CDR2 sequences are KGHSH and LQKENI. Trimming left V 4 bases short and J 7 bases short, with 8 bases between. The CDR3 sequence: CASSRDSNSPLHF. The CDR3 DNA reads as TGTGCCAGCTCACGTGACAGCAATTCACCCCTCCACTTT.

The sample holds one count of this clone. This sequence joins TRBV6-2 or TRBV6-3 and TRBJ2-1; 9 bases are a match to TRBD2. Germline CDR1 is MNHEY and CDR2 is SVGEGT. Trimming took 6 bases from V and 7 from J; bases not matched to a gene: 13. The CDR3 is 16 residues long. CDR3 in amino acids: CASSPAGLAGRNEQFF. For the CDR3, the DNA is TGTGCCAGCAGCCCCGCTGGGCTAGCGGGGCGTAATGAGCAGTTCTTC.

The rearrangement joins TRBV6-6 to TRBJ1-2, with TRBD1 matching over 9 bases. Germline loops: CDR1 MNHNY, CDR2 SVGAGI (reference sequence). The CDR3 sequence is 15 residues long. After removal of 7 bases from V and 6 bases from J, the junction contained 12 bases not matched to a gene. Here the CDR3 DNA reads TGTGCCAGCACCGCCCGGGACAGGGCAACTAATGGCTACACCTTC. As protein: CASTARDRATNGYTF.

J is TRBJ1-1 and V is TRBV27; weak D call: TRBD1 (6 bases). V was trimmed by 3 bases and J by 7 bases, leaving 15 bases between them. The CDR3 contains 14 residues. Germline-derived CDR1 and CDR2 are MNHEY and SMNVEV (reference sequence). CDR3 sequence (DNA): TGTGCCAGCAGTTTCAGCCTCGGACAGCGTGAAGCTTTCTTT. As protein: CASSFSLGQREAFF.

The CDR3 loop reads CASSQMGQATGELFF. The CDR3 region has the DNA TGCGCCAGCAGCCAGATGGGACAGGCCACCGGGGAGCTGTTTTTT. The chain employs TRBV4-1 and TRBJ2-2; 8 bases line up with TRBD1. The CDR3 runs 15 residues. Germline CDR1 reads MGHRA; CDR2 reads YSYEKL. With V trimmed by 3 bases and J by 4 bases, 4 bases remained unmatched.

This clone occurred once. The V gene is TRBV2, the J gene TRBJ2-5, with D possibly matching TRBD2 (6 bases). This CDR3 is 13 amino acids long. Germline V gene data show CDR1 as SNHLY and CDR2 as FYNNEI. V was cut by 8 bases and J by 3 bases, with 13 bases left in between. CDR3 region: CASVFGREETQYF. DNA for the CDR3: TGTGCCAGCGTATTCGGGAGAGAAGAGACCCAGTACTTC.

The chain combines TRBV6-1 with TRBJ2-1, with 7 bases fitting TRBD1. The CDR3 consists of 15 residues. J gave up 1 base and V 3 bases, and 3 bases lay outside the gene matches. CDR1 and CDR2 (germline): MNHNS, SASEGT. Written as DNA, the CDR3 is TGTGCCAGCAGTGATGGGGACAGTTCCTACAATGAGCAGTTCTTC. Amino acid sequence: CASSDGDSSYNEQFF.